This T cell receptor (beta chain) is from a study of cytomegalovirus exposure and HLA in healthy donors (dated 2017 in TCRdb). With regard to the full study: An earlier analysis of approximately 550 of the donors reported more than 250 Gb of sequence data and some 120 million unique TCR beta sequences from around 200 million T cells. About 310 gigabases of sequencing data and approximately 80 million unique TCR sequences were included in an early release covering 550 to 800 HLA-typed donors. Of the roughly 410 genotyped donors, 75% to 85% were placed in the genetic ancestry cluster associated with self-reported Caucasian donors. The aim of the study was to test whether cataloging public T cell receptors could identify signatures of past pathogen exposure. Using immunosequencing, the study profiled T cell repertoires from about 650 subjects and related those repertoires to cytomegalovirus serostatus. Besides the first cohort of roughly 640 subjects, a separate validation cohort made up of 120 different subjects was used. To predict cytomegalovirus infection status, the study combined high-throughput TCR immunosequencing, statistical association of individual TCRs with disease status, and machine learning. A later analysis re-analyzed previously published TCR beta repertoires from roughly 630 donors and added high-resolution HLA genotyping to study TCR occurrence patterns. Rather than drawing on any new phenotypic data, the later analysis identified candidate immune exposures from TCR beta sequences and the way those sequences occurred across donors. To decide whether each TCR beta V gene segment behaved as functional or pseudogenic, an earlier analysis of some 580 of the donors relied on high-throughput TCR beta sequencing. Donor age, sex, ethnicity and CMV serostatus were compiled together with the repertoire data. A later genetic analysis used genome-wide SNP genotypes for about three fifths of the 666 donors, treating that subset as a discovery cohort. All discovery cohort repertoires had been generated on a single sequencing platform. HLA typing included class I and class II loci at four-digit resolution. Typing coverage varied by locus: roughly 629-630 donors for A, B, C, DRB1 and DQB1; approximately 500 for DQA1; nearly 610 for DPA1; under 490 for DPB1. Because of strong linkage in the cohort, five DR-DQ haplotypes were treated as single units for association and clustering. Across approximately 400 genotyped donors of the cohort, an average of roughly 200,000 unique TCR beta nucleotide sequences per donor were sequenced, and roughly 20% of those sequences were non-productive.

The method behind the library was the immunoSEQ multiplex PCR assay. A mixture of 60 forward primers for TCR Vbeta segments and 13 reverse primers for TCR Jbeta segments was used in the multiplex PCR. Amplification of the CDR3 region of rearranged TCR beta genes was performed with a multiplex PCR assay on genomic DNA. Amplified TCR beta libraries were sequenced as 87-base-pair reads on the Illumina HiSeq System. On the study's bioinformatics: In a later analysis, tens of millions of unique TCR beta chains were counted across the roughly 700 repertoires, and around 11 million of these chains were shared by at least two donors. A nearest-neighbor algorithm error-corrected the raw reads and collapsed the reads into unique sequences, merging closely related sequences to remove PCR and sequencing errors. To assign V, D and J gene segments, CDR3 sequences were aligned to IMGT reference sequences. Each retained sequence needed at least a six-nucleotide match to both a V gene segment and a J gene segment. A rearrangement counted as productive if the CDR3 had no stop codons and remained in frame with V and J, and every other rearrangement counted as non-productive. CDR3 was defined by IMGT convention, running from the second conserved V-encoded cysteine to the conserved J-encoded phenylalanine. The earlier analysis of about 530 of the donors excluded any sequence lacking an unambiguous match to a single V gene segment. An earlier analysis of fewer than 750 of the donors called V segments functional above 56.7% productive rearrangements and segregating when the between-donor standard deviation exceeded 5%. A statistical classification framework was built to diagnose cytomegalovirus status from the catalog of TCR beta chain sequences. A later analysis assigned V and J genes by comparing TCR nucleotide sequences with IMGT/GENE-DB human TR gene sequences. A later analysis assigned CDR3 sequences and most-parsimonious VDJ recombination scenarios with the TCRdist pipeline. In a later analysis, every TCR beta chain was defined by the combination of its CDR3 amino acid sequence and its V-gene family, and reads without a unique V-gene family were dropped. A later analysis removed 592 highly shared, low-generation-probability nucleotide sequences to deal with suspected cross-contamination and a sequencing artifact. In a later analysis, a clonal expansion index for each public chain was calculated from normalized within-repertoire ranks of inferred template counts. Generation probabilities in a later analysis came from a VDJ recombination model fitted to out-of-frame rearrangements, and those results were checked against IGoR. In a later analysis, hypergeometric tests were used to score TCR-TCR, TCR-HLA and TCR-CMV co-occurrence, with a repertoire-size bias correction applied to TCR pairs. A later analysis estimated false discovery rates by permuting HLA or CMV assignments 20 times. In a later analysis, co-occurring TCRs were grouped using DBSCAN, with TCRdist sequence similarity added in when clustering inside HLA-allele-positive subsets. Repertoires with fewer than 30,000 or more than 120,000 public chains, plus five repertoires with anomalous nucleotide sharing, were excluded from co-occurrence clustering. Sourced from immuneACCESS, this table was stored by TCRdb with only in-frame sequences that have V and J called. A share of the clones is absent; for the studies checked, an unresolved V gene accounts for under half, and the remainder has no known explanation. V and J calls plus clone size are reproduced from that table; the DNA served to infer D and trimming. In all, the sample holds tens of thousands of clones, and roughly 72% of those were seen once. In total, the top ten clones hold 6% to 6.5% of the sample.

CDR1 and CDR2, per the germline V gene (reference sequence), are LNHDA and SQIVND. Between the V and J ends, shortened by 3 bases and 4 bases respectively, the junction contains 13 bases. The CDR3 holds 15 amino acids from the cysteine to the phenylalanine. This entry keeps only the CDR3 DNA: 45 bases, framed from base 1. Beyond this particular receptor, the publication reports: In a later genetic analysis, fewer N-insertions in productive TCRs were reported among donors in an Asian-associated ancestry cluster than the approximately 630-donor mean. In both the original and validation cohorts, the classifier was reported to diagnose cytomegalovirus status with high specificity and sensitivity. The authors suggested that the approach could potentially be generalized to other disease states and immunological phenotypes. The cohort was sequenced for TCR beta chains only, and without alpha or paired-chain data the features that could be detected were limited. The presence/absence analyses assumed that sequencing depth was roughly uniform across donors, and that assumption may not be true. Some IMGT-functional V segments, including TRBV6-2 and TRBV6-3, could not be distinguished by the 87-base-pair reads and were therefore excluded. In a later analysis, TCR association rates were found to vary across HLA loci, with the most associated TCRs seen for DRB1 alleles and the fewest for HLA-C alleles. The study gave a list of 150 to 200 TCR beta chains associated with cytomegalovirus. In vitro tests confirmed that three of the cytomegalovirus-associated TCR beta chains recognize cytomegalovirus antigens. Correlated functional status among segregating V segments might be attributable to linkage disequilibrium, but an unknown experimental factor could not be ruled out. The only immune exposure information available for the cohort was CMV serostatus. In a later analysis, several top co-occurrence clusters were reported to appear linked to parvovirus B19, influenza, CMV and Epstein-Barr virus. Because HLA typing was missing for some donors at each locus, association tests included only the typed subset. A further reported finding was that TCR beta sequences accurately predicted the HLA-A and HLA-B alleles for most subjects in the first cohort. The sequencing pipeline was judged likely to have produced a cluster of highly shared sequence variants as a technical artifact. An association between a missense DCLRE1C variant and V-gene and J-gene trimming of TCR beta chains was found in a later genetic analysis and replicated in an independent cohort. Because counts were too low, approximately 18 rarely observed V segments, including chromosome 9 orphons, were excluded from the earlier analysis of a few hundred of the donors. A later analysis found that HLA-associated TCR beta chains were more clonally expanded and had lower generation probabilities than equally common non-associated chains. Specific HLA alleles were associated with roughly 16,000 TCR beta sequences at a false discovery rate of 0.05 in a later analysis. Broadly in line with IMGT annotations, most TCR beta V segments showed up in productive rearrangements about 87% or about 30% of the time in an earlier analysis of 450 to 600 of the donors. Most CMV-associated TCR beta chains appeared to be HLA-restricted in a later analysis, and the HLA associations seemed to be driven largely by CMV exposure. Across donors, most TCR sequences were observed very rarely, whereas some public TCRs were present in many individuals. When HLA alleles, especially DR and DQ, strongly co-occurred, TCR associations were difficult to assign to individual alleles.

The cohort was made up of 500 to 850 healthy bone marrow donors. Cohort members were all nominally healthy when sampled, although unrecorded immune exposures were likely present. The donor tested CMV seronegative, placing the donor among the approximately 400 seronegative members of the cohort. A peripheral blood sample was collected from each donor, and TCR beta sequencing was performed on peripheral blood mononuclear cells. Genomic DNA extraction from the blood cell samples was performed with the Qiagen DNeasy Blood Extraction Kit. In the case of this clone: Its antigen is not yet known. Per-nucleotide qualities are absent, and no much larger clonotype sits a single base away.

The sequencing input was PBMCs. The source of this sequence is a man aged 45-60 years in good health and CMV-seronegative. The V gene is TRBV19 and the J gene is TRBJ1-5, with the D gene call left open. The base sequence is TGTGCCAGTAGTATCGATAGTGGAGGAAATCAGCCCCAGCATTTT. This is translated as CASSIDSGGNQPQHF.